This record looks at one T cell receptor (beta chain) sequence and its context. The germline CDR1 and CDR2 sequences are GTSNPN and SVGIG (reference sequence). The CDR3 runs 13 residues. The V gene lost 1 base and the J gene lost 10 bases, with 16 bases spanning the gap. The data originate from a study of T cell changes during pregnancy in multiple sclerosis. Sequenced by immunoSEQ multiplex PCR; TCRdb stores in-frame clones only, minus some. The table has 40,000 to 55,000 clones, about 94% seen once; the top ten hold 4% to 5.5%. The source was CD8+ T cells from peripheral blood mononuclear cells, collected in the first trimester of pregnancy. The receptor comes from a female donor with multiple sclerosis, enrolled in a pregnancy study. The chain joins TRBV30 to TRBJ1-1; D possibly corresponds to TRBD1 (6 bases). CDR3 in DNA: TGTGCCTGGAGTGAGTGGTCCGCAGGGGTAGCTTTCTTT. Translating it yields CAWSEWSAGVAFF.